A selection of T cell receptor beta chains follows, all from one sample in a study of cytomegalovirus exposure and HLA in healthy donors. Some clones are missing from TCRdb's copy, which holds only in-frame ones; the method was immunoSEQ multiplex PCR. This table holds around 170,000 clones, approximately 80% found once. Sequenced input: PBMCs. Receptor source: a woman aged 45-65 years in good health and CMV-seropositive. Each CDR3 is given with its conserved first and last residue. Each record gives: J gene, V gene, clone size, D gene, CDR3 protein, CDR3 DNA. A D gene is named only where the DNA matches it firmly. Size values are once, few and many counts, or a class for expanded clones, and some rows have none.

TRBJ1-6 TRBV5-8 once NA CASSLEGGYNSPLHF TGTGCCAGCAGCTTGGAGGGGGGGTATAATTCACCCCTCCACTTT
TRBJ1-2 TRBV11-3 NA NA CASSHRANYGYTF TGTGCCAGCAGCCACAGGGCAAACTATGGCTACACCTTC
TRBJ2-2 TRBV11-2 NA NA CASSFGRNTGELFF TGTGCCAGCAGCTTTGGCAGGAACACCGGGGAGCTGTTTTTT
TRBJ1-2 TRBV19 NA NA CASRPGGAGGYTF TGTGCCAGTAGACCCGGGGGAGCGGGTGGCTACACCTTC
TRBJ2-7 TRBV7-9 NA NA CASSSPGSTNEQYF TGTGCCAGCAGCTCCCCCGGGAGCACGAACGAGCAGTACTTC
TRBJ2-1 TRBV29-1 once NA CSVEGRQGQAYNEQFF TGCAGCGTTGAAGGTCGCCAGGGACAAGCCTACAATGAGCAGTTCTTC
TRBJ2-7 TRBV11-2 NA NA CASSLDFSYEQYF TGTGCCAGCAGCTTAGACTTCTCCTACGAGCAGTACTTC
TRBJ1-1 TRBV5-1 NA TRBD1 CASSQRDSNTEAFF TGCGCCAGCAGCCAACGGGACAGCAACACTGAAGCTTTCTTT
TRBJ2-3 TRBV6-5 NA TRBD2 CASRGLATDTQYF TGTGCCAGCAGGGGACTAGCAACAGATACGCAGTATTTT
TRBJ2-3 TRBV27 few NA CASSLGSPGVDTQYF TGTGCCAGCAGTTTAGGATCCCCGGGGGTAGATACGCAGTATTTT
TRBJ1-1 TRBV6-1 NA TRBD1 CASSAGTGGRAFF TGTGCCAGCAGTGCCGGGACAGGGGGCAGGGCTTTCTTT
TRBJ1-3 TRBV7-9 NA NA CASSLGGGIGNTIYF TGTGCCAGCAGCTTAGGGGGGGGAATCGGAAACACCATATATTTT
TRBJ1-3 TRBV7-8 few NA CASSLNPGVGSGNTIYF TGTGCCAGCAGCTTAAACCCTGGAGTCGGTTCTGGAAACACCATATATTTT
TRBJ2-5 TRBV30 NA TRBD2 CAWRNSGGETQYF TGTGCCTGGAGGAATAGCGGGGGGGAGACCCAGTACTTC
TRBJ2-4 TRBV4-3 NA TRBD2 CASSLRTSGSVSKNSQYF TGCGCCAGCAGCCTAAGGACTAGCGGGAGTGTGTCCAAAAACAGTCAGTACTTC
TRBJ2-5 TRBV30 NA TRBD2 CAWTRGEGGPGGAQYF TGTGCCTGGACCCGTGGCGAGGGAGGGCCAGGTGGGGCCCAGTACTTC
TRBJ1-1 TRBV18 NA NA CASSPRERVTEAFF TGTGCCAGCTCACCCCGGGAGAGAGTCACTGAAGCTTTCTTT
TRBJ2-7 TRBV28 NA TRBD2 CASSFTLTSGGYEQYF TGTGCCAGCAGTTTTACCCTGACTAGCGGGGGGTACGAGCAGTACTTC
TRBJ1-1 TRBV9 NA NA CASSVVTSGTEAFF TGTGCCAGCAGCGTAGTGACTTCGGGCACTGAAGCTTTCTTT
TRBJ2-7 TRBV4-2 large TRBD2 CASSQEFLAGAYEQYF TGTGCCAGCAGCCAAGAATTCCTAGCGGGAGCCTACGAGCAGTACTTC
TRBJ1-1 TRBV11-2 NA TRBD1 CASSLVWGQGGTEAFF TGTGCCAGCAGCTTAGTATGGGGACAGGGGGGCACTGAAGCTTTCTTT
TRBJ2-5 TRBV11-3 NA TRBD2 CASSQGLAGVEETQYF TGTGCCAGCAGCCAGGGACTAGCGGGAGTGGAAGAGACCCAGTACTTC
TRBJ1-5 TRBV18 NA NA CASSPPGAGRQPQHF TGTGCCAGCTCACCACCAGGGGCCGGACGTCAGCCCCAGCATTTT
TRBJ1-5 TRBV6-1 NA NA CASSEAWTGNQPQHF TGTGCCAGCAGTGAAGCGTGGACAGGCAATCAGCCCCAGCATTTT
TRBJ2-7 TRBV28 NA TRBD1 CASSPTGAGFYEQYF TGTGCCAGCAGTCCTACAGGGGCGGGTTTCTACGAGCAGTACTTC
TRBJ2-3 TRBV10-3 NA NA CAISPMAAGTDTQYF TGTGCCATCAGCCCCATGGCGGCGGGCACAGATACGCAGTATTTT
TRBJ2-3 TRBV7-9 few NA CASSLESSASPYTQYF TGTGCCAGCAGCTTAGAGTCCTCCGCGTCCCCTTATACGCAGTATTTT
TRBJ1-1 TRBV4-2 once NA CASSQGRAEAFF TGTGCCAGCAGCCAAGGCCGGGCTGAAGCTTTCTTT
TRBJ2-7 TRBV6-5 NA NA CASSRHSNRDEQYF TGTGCCAGCAGTAGACACTCGAACAGGGACGAGCAGTACTTC
TRBJ2-2 TRBV7-7 NA NA CASSHQASVNTGELFF TGTGCTAGCAGCCACCAGGCTAGCGTGAACACCGGGGAGCTGTTTTTT
TRBJ1-1 TRBV6-1 NA NA CASSEAGGRRFEAFF TGTGCCAGCAGTGAAGCCGGTGGCAGGCGCTTTGAAGCTTTCTTT
TRBJ1-3 TRBV9 NA NA CASSVEPQSRDTIYF TGTGCCAGCAGCGTAGAGCCCCAAAGCAGGGACACCATATATTTT
TRBJ2-5 TRBV28 NA TRBD2 CASSPSLAGTQETQYF TGTGCCAGCAGTCCTTCCCTAGCGGGGACCCAAGAGACCCAGTACTTC
TRBJ2-5 TRBV5-6 once NA CASTSGRGNYQETQYF TGTGCCAGCACCTCTGGACGGGGGAACTACCAAGAGACCCAGTACTTC
TRBJ2-5 TRBV9 NA TRBD1 CASSVASTGDRQETQYF TGTGCCAGCAGCGTAGCGTCGACAGGGGATAGGCAAGAGACCCAGTACTTC
TRBJ1-2 TRBV7-2 NA NA CASSSPGVNYGYTF TGTGCCAGCAGCTCCCCCGGGGTTAACTATGGCTACACCTTC
TRBJ1-2 TRBV6-5 NA NA CASAQWGDGYTF TGTGCCAGCGCCCAATGGGGGGACGGCTACACCTTC
TRBJ2-3 TRBV28 NA NA CASSFVAGTDTQYF TGTGCCAGCAGTTTCGTAGCGGGCACAGATACGCAGTATTTT
TRBJ2-1 TRBV7-2 NA TRBD2 CASSWPLAGGSYNEQFF TGTGCCAGCAGCTGGCCTCTAGCGGGAGGCTCCTACAATGAGCAGTTCTTC
TRBJ1-2 TRBV28 NA TRBD1 CASSLLGTGKHGYTF TGTGCCAGCAGTTTATTAGGGACAGGAAAGCATGGCTACACCTTC